The T cell receptor (beta chain) under discussion was sequenced for a study of CD8 T cells in ankylosing spondylitis. Study-level results: Matched ankylosing spondylitis synovial fluid reportedly contained a significantly enriched population of disease-linked clones. A TCR beta motif of about eight highly homologous variants appeared characteristic of ankylosing spondylitis blood.

In regard to this clonotype: Its target is unknown.

Making use of molecular barcodes, quantitative 5'-RACE generated TCR beta libraries. Each CDR3 protein is one row after TCRdb ran MiXCR on the 5' RACE reads. Among approximately 200,000 distinct CDR3 sequences listed, roughly 13% were seen once. This receptor was obtained from a male donor with ankylosing spondylitis or in good health (not recorded which). Sequenced input: blood, either unsorted or a sorted T cell fraction (not recorded which).

The CDR3 DNA is TGTGCCAGCACCTTCGCGGGGGGGACCCAGTACTTC. It is translated as CASTFAGGTQYF. J is TRBJ2-5 and V is TRBV5-5, with 8 bases matching TRBD2. This CDR3 is 12 amino acids long. After removal of 6 bases from V and 7 bases from J, the junction contained 5 bases not matched to a gene. Germline values: CDR1 SGHKS, CDR2 YYEKEE (reference sequence).